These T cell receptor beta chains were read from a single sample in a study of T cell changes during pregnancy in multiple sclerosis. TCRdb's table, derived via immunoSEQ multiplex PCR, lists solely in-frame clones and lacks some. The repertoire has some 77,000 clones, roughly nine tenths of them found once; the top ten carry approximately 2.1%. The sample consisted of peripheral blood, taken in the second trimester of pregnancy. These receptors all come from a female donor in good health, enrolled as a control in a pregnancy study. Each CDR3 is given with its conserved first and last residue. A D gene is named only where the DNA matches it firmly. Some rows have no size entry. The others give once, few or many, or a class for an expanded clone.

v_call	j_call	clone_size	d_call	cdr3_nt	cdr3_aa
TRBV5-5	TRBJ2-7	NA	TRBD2	TGTGCCAGCAGCCGAGGGAGCGGGGGACCTTCCTACGAGCAGTACTTC	CASSRGSGGPSYEQYF
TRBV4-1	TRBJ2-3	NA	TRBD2	TGCGCCAGCAGCCAAGATGGGCTAGCGGACACAGATACGCAGTATTTT	CASSQDGLADTDTQYF
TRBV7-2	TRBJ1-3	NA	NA	TGTGCCAGCAGCTTAGCGCCAGGGGGAAACACCATATATTTT	CASSLAPGGNTIYF
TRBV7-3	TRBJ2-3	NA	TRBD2	TGTGCCAGCAGCTTAACCGGGACTAGAGGCACAGATACGCAGTATTTT	CASSLTGTRGTDTQYF
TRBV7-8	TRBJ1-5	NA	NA	TGTGCCAGCAGACCTGGACAATATAGCAATCAGCCCCAGCATTTT	CASRPGQYSNQPQHF
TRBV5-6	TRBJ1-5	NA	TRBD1	TGTGCCAGCAGCTTGCGAAGGACAGGGCTCAATCAGCCCCAGCATTTT	CASSLRRTGLNQPQHF
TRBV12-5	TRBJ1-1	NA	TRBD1	TGTGCTAGTGGTTCTGGGACAGGGTACACTGAAGCTTTCTTT	CASGSGTGYTEAFF
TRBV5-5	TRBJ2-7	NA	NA	TGTGCCAGCAGCCAGGGGTCCTCCTACGAGCAGTACTTC	CASSQGSSYEQYF
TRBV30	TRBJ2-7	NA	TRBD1	TGTGCCTGGAGTGTTGGGACAGGGCTGGGGCAGTACTTC	CAWSVGTGLGQYF
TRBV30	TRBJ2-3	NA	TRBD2	TGTGCCTGTTCAGGGCGGGGGGGCAGATTAACGACAGATACGCAGTATTTT	CACSGRGGRLTTDTQYF
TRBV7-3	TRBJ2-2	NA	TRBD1	TGTGCCAGCAGCTTAATCGCCGGACAGGGGACCGGGGAGCTGTTTTTT	CASSLIAGQGTGELFF
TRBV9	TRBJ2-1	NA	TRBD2	TGTGCCAGCAGCGCCTCTAGCGGGGGGTCCTACAATGAGCAGTTCTTC	CASSASSGGSYNEQFF
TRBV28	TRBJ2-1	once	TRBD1	TGTGCCAGTTCGGGACAGCCTTACTACAATGAGCAGTTCTTC	CASSGQPYYNEQFF
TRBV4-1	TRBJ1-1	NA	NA	TGCGCCAGCAGCCAGCAGGGGAGGGCAGAAGCTTTCTTT	CASSQQGRAEAFF
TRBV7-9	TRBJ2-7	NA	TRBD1	TGTGCCAGCAGCCCACCGGGACAGGGCTGGTACGAGCAGTACTTC	CASSPPGQGWYEQYF
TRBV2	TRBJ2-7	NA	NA	TGTGCCAGCCTTACCCTCGAGACCTACGAGCAGTACTTC	CASLTLETYEQYF
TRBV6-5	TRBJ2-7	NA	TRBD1	TGTGCCACCCGGGACAGGGGGTCCGACGAGCAGTACTTC	CATRDRGSDEQYF
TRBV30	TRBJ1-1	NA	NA	TGTGCCTGCAAGGGGGTCAACACTGAAGCTTTCTTT	CACKGVNTEAFF
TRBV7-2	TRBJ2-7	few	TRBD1	TGTGCCAGCAGCTTAGCGGGGACAGGGTCAGAGTACTTC	CASSLAGTGSEYF
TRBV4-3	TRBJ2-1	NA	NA	TGCGCCAGCAGCCAAGACCCCGGGTTAGGTAACAATGAGCAGTTCTTC	CASSQDPGLGNNEQFF
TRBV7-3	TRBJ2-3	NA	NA	TGTGCCAGCAGCTCCTCCCCCTCGGGTACGCAGTATTTT	CASSSSPSGTQYF
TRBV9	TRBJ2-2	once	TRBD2	TGTGCCAGCAGCGTAGGGACTAGCGGGGCCCCCGGGGAGCTGTTTTTT	CASSVGTSGAPGELFF
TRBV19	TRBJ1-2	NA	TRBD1	TGTGCCAGTAGTATTGGGACAGGGGTACTCGGCTACACCTTC	CASSIGTGVLGYTF
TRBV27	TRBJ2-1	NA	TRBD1	TGTGCCAGCAGTTCAAGAACCGGGACAGGGATCAATGAGCAGTTCTTC	CASSSRTGTGINEQFF
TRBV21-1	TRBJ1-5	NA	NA	TGTGCCAGCAGCAAAAGGGACTTGAATCAGCCCCAGCATTTT	CASSKRDLNQPQHF